What follows are 13 T cell receptor beta chains derived from one specimen sequenced in a study of blood T cell repertoires in COVID-19 (dated by TCRdb to between 2020 and 2021). To prepare the library, the immunoSEQ multiplex PCR assay was applied. Not all clones reach the TCRdb copy of this immuneACCESS table, which keeps in-frame sequences only. Checked studies attribute under half of the gap to unresolved V genes and leave the rest unexplained. Here the sample has roughly 250,000 clones; around nine tenths occur a single time. The ten top clones hold under 2.5% of the sample. Sequences were obtained from peripheral blood. The receptor source for this set is a woman in her thirties or forties who had recovered from COVID-19.

The rearrangement joins TRBV19 to TRBJ1-3, with TRBD1 matching 8 bases. Trimming removed 3 bases from V and 3 bases from J; junction bases left unmatched: 7. This CDR3 is 16 amino acids long. Germline CDR1 LNHDA, CDR2 SQIVND (reference sequence). CDR3 nucleotide sequence: TGTGCCAGTAGTATCCGGACAGGGTTTGGTGGAAACACCATATATTTT. Translation: CASSIRTGFGGNTIYF.

The chain combines TRBV9 with TRBJ2-7; D might be TRBD2 (5 bases). CDR1 SGDLS and CDR2 YYNGEE come from the germline V gene. This CDR3 is built from 13 residues. V was pared by 0 bases and J by 6 bases, with 10 bases between. CDR3 loop: CASSVVEGSEQYF. For the CDR3, the DNA is TGTGCCAGCAGCGTAGTCGAGGGCAGCGAGCAGTACTTC.

This clone was detected a few times. The chain recombines TRBV28 with TRBJ2-5, with D perhaps TRBD2 (6 bases). This CDR3 has 12 amino acids. Germline CDR1 reads MDHEN; CDR2 reads SYDVKM. The V and J ends lost 6 bases and 4 bases respectively, with 9 bases between them. Here the CDR3 DNA reads TGTGCCAGCAGGGGGGGAGGAGAGACCCAGTACTTC. It translates to CASRGGGETQYF.

This clone was detected once. This chain links TRBV15 with TRBJ2-7, with 7 bases matching TRBD1. CDR1 is LNHNV, CDR2 YYDKDF, per germline (reference sequence). V dropped 3 bases and J dropped 5; count of bases not matched to a gene: 10. The length of the CDR3 is 15 residues. The CDR3 is CATSSLQTGYHEQYF. In DNA, the CDR3 is TGTGCCACCAGCAGCCTACAGACAGGGTACCACGAGCAGTACTTC. Together with reference TRBV15 and TRBJ2-7, the CDR3 gives the full variable domain: DAMVIQNPRYQVTQFGKPVTLSCSQTLNHNVMYWYQQKSSQAPKLLFHYYDKDFNNEADTPDNFQSRRPNTSFCFLDIRSPGLGDTAMYLCATSSLQTGYHEQYFGPGTRLTVT.

The chain couples TRBV11-2 to TRBJ2-1; TRBD1 matches 7 bases. Germline V gives CDR1 SGHAT, CDR2 FQNNGV. The CDR3 length is 16 residues. The V and J ends lost 5 bases and 5 bases, in that order; junction bases with no gene match: 12. In nucleotides, the CDR3 is TGTGCCAGCAGCCGGTCGCAGGGACAGACAAACAATGAGCAGTTCTTC. As protein: CASSRSQGQTNNEQFF.

The rearrangement links TRBV11-3 to TRBJ2-1, with TRBD1 matching 9 bases. CDR1 and CDR2 from the germline V gene are SGHNT and YENEEA. This CDR3 contains 15 residues. Trimming removed 4 bases from V and 3 bases from J; junction bases left unmatched: 4. CDR3 protein: CASSSPGQGYNEQFF. CDR3 DNA: TGTGCCAGCAGCTCACCGGGACAGGGCTACAATGAGCAGTTCTTC.

This chain joins TRBV11-2 and TRBJ2-1; perhaps TRBD2 as D (5 bases). CDR3 length: 15 residues. Germline V gives CDR1 SGHAT, CDR2 FQNNGV. Trimming stripped 1 base from V and 7 bases from J, with 14 bases between. CDR3 nucleotides: TGTGCCAGCAGCTTAGTTACCGGGGTTGCGAATGAGCAGTTCTTC. Translated: CASSLVTGVANEQFF.

This chain connects TRBV7-2 to TRBJ2-3; 13 nucleotides agree with TRBD2. The length of the CDR3 is 16 residues. CDR1 SGHTA and CDR2 FQGNSA come from the germline V gene. V trimming: 3 bases; J trimming: 2 bases; junction bases outside the gene matches: 2. CDR3 loop: CASSLTSGRPTDTQYF. The CDR3 nucleotides are TGTGCCAGCAGCTTGACTAGCGGGAGGCCCACAGATACGCAGTATTTT. Together with reference TRBV7-2 and TRBJ2-3, the CDR3 gives the full variable domain: GAGVSQSPSNKVTEKGKDVELRCDPISGHTALYWYRQSLGQGLEFLIYFQGNSAPDKSGLPSDRFSAERTGGSVSTLTIQRTQQEDSAVYLCASSLTSGRPTDTQYFGPGTRLTVL.

With regard to this clone: Relative to the germline gene, one junction end is altered; a read error may explain this. V usage is TRBV7-9 and J usage is TRBJ1-4, with TRBD1 matching over 7 bases. This CDR3 contains 12 residues. CDR1 SEHNR and CDR2 FQNEAQ come from the germline V gene (reference sequence). CDR3 sequence: CASSSRVGTVTF. As DNA, the CDR3 is TGTGCCAGCAGCTCAAGGGTAGGGACAGTTACTTTT.

As regards this clone: An end of the junction differs from the germline gene, which may be a read error. The chain joins TRBV29-1 to TRBJ2-1, with D possibly being TRBD2 (5 bases). CDR1 SQVTM and CDR2 ANQGSEA come from the germline V gene. The CDR3 is 11 amino acids. Here the CDR3 DNA reads TGCGGCGTTGATTGGGGAGCTGAGCAGTTCTTC. This gives the protein CGVDWGAEQFF.

The chain is built from TRBV19 and TRBJ2-1, with 14 nucleotides matching TRBD2. Losses at the gene ends were 6 bases for V and 10 bases for J; bases not matched to a gene: 8. Germline V CDR1 and CDR2: LNHDA, SQIVND (reference sequence). The CDR3 contains 15 residues. The chain's CDR3 is CASRTGTSGSQEQFF. CDR3 sequence (DNA): TGTGCCAGTAGGACCGGGACTAGCGGGAGCCAAGAGCAGTTCTTC.

In DNA form, the CDR3 reads TGTGCCAGCAGCTTGACGGGTAGCTCCTACAATGAGCAGTTCTTC. Protein sequence: CASSLTGSSYNEQFF. The chain recombines TRBV5-6 with TRBJ2-1, with D unresolved. CDR3 length equals 15 residues. V dropped 1 base and J dropped 0 bases, with 8 bases sitting between them. Germline V gene data show CDR1 as SGHDT and CDR2 as YYEEEE.

The rearrangement uses TRBV6-5 and TRBJ2-5; perhaps TRBD1 as D (5 bases). V was pared by 3 bases and J by 5 bases, with 16 bases between. The germline gives CDR1 MNHEY, CDR2 SVGAGI. CDR3 length: 15 amino acids. This CDR3 reads CASSYKGDQWETQYF. For the CDR3, the DNA is TGTGCCAGCAGTTATAAAGGGGATCAGTGGGAGACCCAGTACTTC.